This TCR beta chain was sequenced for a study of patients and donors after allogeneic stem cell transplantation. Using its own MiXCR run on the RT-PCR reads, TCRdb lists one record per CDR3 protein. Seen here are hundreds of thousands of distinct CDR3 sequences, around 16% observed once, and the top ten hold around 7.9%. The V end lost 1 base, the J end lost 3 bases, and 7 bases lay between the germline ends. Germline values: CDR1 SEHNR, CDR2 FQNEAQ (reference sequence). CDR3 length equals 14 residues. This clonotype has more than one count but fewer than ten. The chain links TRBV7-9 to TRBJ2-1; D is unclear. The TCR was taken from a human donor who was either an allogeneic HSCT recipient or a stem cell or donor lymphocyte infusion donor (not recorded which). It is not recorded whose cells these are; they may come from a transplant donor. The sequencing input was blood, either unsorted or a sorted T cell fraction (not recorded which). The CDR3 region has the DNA TGTGCCAGCAGCTTAGTCGGCCACTACAATGAGCAGTTCTTC. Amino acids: CASSLVGHYNEQFF.